These 27 T cell receptor beta chains were all obtained from the same sample, sequenced in a study of neurological immune-mediated disorders. In TCRdb, the 5' RACE reads were re-called with MiXCR into one record per CDR3 protein. The sample lists 71,000 or so distinct CDR3 sequences, about 5.2% occurring once. Sequencing was performed on PBMCs. Every receptor here comes from a woman in her twenties or thirties with multiple sclerosis.

This clonotype was seen ten or more times. J is TRBJ1-6 and V is TRBV5-5; 9 bases are shared with TRBD1. Trimming took 4 bases from V and 7 from J; bases not matched to a gene: 6. Germline CDR1 reads SGHKS; CDR2 reads YYEKEE (reference sequence). The CDR3 is made up of 15 amino acids. The CDR3, as DNA: TGTGCCAGCAGCCGGGACAGGGCGGGGAATTCACCCCTCCACTTT. It yields the protein CASSRDRAGNSPLHF. The variable domain in full, with the rest retrieved from reference TRBV5-5 and TRBJ1-6, is DAGVTQSPTHLIKTRGQQVTLRCSPISGHKSVSWYQQVLGQGPQFIFQYYEKEERGRGNFPDRFSARQFPNYSSELNVNALLLGDSALYLCASSRDRAGNSPLHFGNGTRLTVT.

This clonotype has a count of ten or more. The V call is TRBV5-1, the J call TRBJ2-1; 10 positions agree with TRBD1. The trim removed 4 bases at V and 2 bases at J, leaving 3 bases unmatched. Germline V CDR1 and CDR2: SGHRS, YFSETQ. This CDR3 has 15 residues. This CDR3 reads CASSPGQGAYNEQFF. Written as DNA, the CDR3 is TGCGCCAGCAGCCCAGGACAGGGGGCCTACAATGAGCAGTTCTTC.

This clonotype was detected ten times or more. This sequence joins TRBV10-2 and TRBJ2-7; 7 bases fit TRBD2. This CDR3 has 13 residues. Germline loops: CDR1 WSHSY, CDR2 SAAADI. J gave up 1 base and V 4 bases, and 1 base lay outside the gene matches. Here the CDR3 DNA reads TGCGCCAGCAGTGTGGGGGGGTCCTACGAGCAGTACGTC. Its protein is CASSVGGSYEQYV.

This clonotype has ten or more counts. V usage is TRBV9 and J usage is TRBJ1-2, with D unclear. Germline loops: CDR1 SGDLS, CDR2 YYNGEE. V gave up 6 bases and J gave up 4 bases, with 19 bases separating them. This CDR3 has 15 residues. This CDR3 reads CASTRTPADSYGYTF. In DNA, the CDR3 is TGTGCCAGCACAAGAACCCCGGCAGACTCCTATGGCTACACCTTC.

This clonotype occurred many times. The chain has TRBV12-3 or TRBV12-4 and TRBJ1-2; unclear D gene. The V end lost 1 base, the J end lost 0 bases, and 9 bases lay between the germline ends. The CDR3 contains 15 residues. The CDR3 spells CASSLGAEPNYGYTF. For the CDR3, the DNA is TGTGCCAGCAGTTTAGGGGCAGAACCTAACTATGGCTACACCTTC.

Turning to this clonotype: A much larger clone differs by one base, so this may be a read error. The V and J genes are TRBV20-1 and TRBJ2-5, with D possibly matching TRBD1 (6 bases). V was shortened by 5 bases and J by 3 bases, with 13 bases between the two germline ends. The CDR3 extends over 13 amino acids. Looked up from germline, CDR1 is DFQATT and CDR2 is SNEGSKA (reference sequence). CDR3 in DNA: TGCAGTGCTGGTTACAGGGTCAAAGAGACCCAGTACTTC. It translates to CSAGYRVKETQYF.

This clonotype occurred many times. The chain links TRBV5-1 to TRBJ2-1; 8 nucleotides agree with TRBD1. The trim removed 2 bases at V and 8 bases at J, leaving 12 bases unmatched. The CDR3 length is 16 residues. CDR1 and CDR2 from the germline V gene are SGHRS and YFSETQ. In DNA form, the CDR3 reads TGCGCCAGCAGCTTAATTTCTGGACAGGGAGATCATGAGCAGTTCTTC. As protein: CASSLISGQGDHEQFF. Using reference TRBV5-1 and TRBJ2-1 for the parts outside the CDR3, the full variable domain is KAGVTQTPRYLIKTRGQQVTLSCSPISGHRSVSWYQQTPGQGLQFLFEYFSETQRNKGNFPGRFSGRQFSNSRSEMNVSTLELGDSALYLCASSLISGQGDHEQFFGPGTRLTVL.

The sample holds many counts of this clonotype. The chain is built from TRBV28 and TRBJ2-1; no reliable D call. The CDR3 spans 12 residues. CDR1 and CDR2 (germline): MDHEN, SYDVKM. V was pared by 5 bases and J by 6 bases, with 8 bases between. The CDR3 region is CASSAGSNEQFF. DNA of the CDR3: TGTGCCAGCAGTGCCGGCAGCAATGAGCAGTTCTTC.

This clonotype was counted many times. The chain joins TRBV5-1 to TRBJ2-1; 9 positions agree with TRBD1. Germline V gene lookup returns CDR1 SGHRS and CDR2 YFSETQ. The CDR3 spans 15 residues. Trimming at V came to 4 bases and at J to 6 bases, leaving 8 bases not matched to a gene. CDR3 loop: CASSPGQGVGNEQFF. Here the CDR3 DNA reads TGCGCCAGCAGCCCGGGACAGGGAGTGGGCAATGAGCAGTTCTTC.

The table lists this clonotype with many counts. V is TRBV7-8 and J is TRBJ1-6, with 8 bases identical to TRBD1. V lost 5 bases, J lost 7 bases, and 4 bases stayed unmatched. Germline V gene sequence: CDR1 SGHVS, CDR2 FQNEAQ. CDR3 length: 14 amino acids. Written as DNA, the CDR3 is TGTGCCAGCAGCCTCGGGACAGGAAATTCACCCCTCCACTTT. Translated, it gives CASSLGTGNSPLHF.

There are many counts of this clonotype. This chain joins TRBV5-1 and TRBJ1-2; 11 nucleotides agree with TRBD1. This CDR3 has 16 residues. The germline V gene encodes CDR1 SGHRS and CDR2 YFSETQ. V shed 3 bases, J shed 8 bases, and the junction held 12 bases outside the gene matches. DNA for the CDR3: TGCGCCAGCAGCTCCAACTCTGGACAGGGGGCGCAGGGCTACACCTTC. Residues: CASSSNSGQGAQGYTF. Combining the CDR3 with reference TRBV5-1 and TRBJ1-2 gives the whole variable domain KAGVTQTPRYLIKTRGQQVTLSCSPISGHRSVSWYQQTPGQGLQFLFEYFSETQRNKGNFPGRFSGRQFSNSRSEMNVSTLELGDSALYLCASSSNSGQGAQGYTFGSGTRLTVV.

This clonotype has a count of ten or more. The rearrangement uses TRBV7-2 and TRBJ1-6; TRBD1 aligns across 7 bases. The V gene's germline CDR1 is SGHTA and CDR2 FQGNSA. With V trimmed by 2 bases and J by 10 bases, 2 bases remained unmatched. This CDR3 has 13 amino acids. CDR3 sequence reads: CASSLYRGSPLHF. The CDR3 coding sequence is TGTGCCAGCAGCTTATACAGGGGATCACCCCTCCACTTT.

This clonotype was seen ten or more times. The chain carries TRBV5-1 and TRBJ2-1, with a tentative D call TRBD1 (7 bases). With 0 bases removed from V and 9 bases from J, the gap between germline ends came to 13 bases. The CDR3 sequence is 14 residues long. Germline loops: CDR1 SGHRS, CDR2 YFSETQ. CDR3 amino acids: CASSLAQGGGEQFF. Written as DNA, the CDR3 is TGCGCCAGCAGCTTGGCCCAGGGGGGTGGTGAGCAGTTCTTC.

This clonotype has ten or more counts. The chain has TRBV5-1 and TRBJ2-5; weak D call: TRBD1 (6 bases). The CDR3 is made up of 14 amino acids. In germline, CDR1 is SGHRS, CDR2 YFSETQ. V lost 5 bases, J lost 1 base, and 12 bases lay in between. DNA for the CDR3: TGCGCCAGCAGGCGTCCAGGGGTCCAAGAGACCCAGTACTTC. Its translation is CASRRPGVQETQYF.

This clonotype showed up many times. The chain combines TRBV5-5 with TRBJ2-3; D is undetermined. Germline V gene data show CDR1 as SGHKS and CDR2 as YYEKEE (reference sequence). V lost 2 bases and J lost 3, with 4 bases in between. The CDR3 spans 12 residues. Here the CDR3 DNA reads TGTGCCAGCAGCTTAGCGACAGATACGCAGTATTTT. This codes for CASSLATDTQYF.

This clonotype has ten or more counts. The chain joins TRBV7-2 to TRBJ2-3, with D tentatively TRBD1 or TRBD2 (5 bases each). This CDR3 has 18 residues. Germline lookup yields CDR1 SGHTA and CDR2 FQGNSA. The V end was cut by 1 base, the J end by 5 bases, with 22 bases between. The CDR3 DNA follows: TGTGCCAGCAGCTTAGAGGTTCAGGGACCTCGAGGTGGAGATACGCAGTATTTT. Its translation: CASSLEVQGPRGGDTQYF. The full variable domain, in which reference TRBV7-2 and TRBJ2-3 provide the parts outside the CDR3, is GAGVSQSPSNKVTEKGKDVELRCDPISGHTALYWYRQSLGQGLEFLIYFQGNSAPDKSGLPSDRFSAERTGGSVSTLTIQRTQQEDSAVYLCASSLEVQGPRGGDTQYFGPGTRLTVL.

The chain is built from TRBV20-1 and TRBJ2-1; TRBD2 matches 8 bases. CDR3 length equals 13 residues. Trimming took 6 bases from V and 5 from J; bases not matched to a gene: 6. Germline CDR1 reads DFQATT; CDR2 reads SNEGSKA (reference sequence). The CDR3 region has the DNA TGCAGTGCCTTCGGGGGGGACCACAATGAGCAGTTCTTC. It specifies CSAFGGDHNEQFF.

This clonotype was observed many times. The J gene is TRBJ1-3, the V gene TRBV12-3 or TRBV12-4; TRBD1 might be the D (5 bases). The CDR3 is 14 amino acids. Trimming took 5 bases from V and 0 from J, leaving 8 bases between them. DNA of the CDR3: TGTGCCAGCAGTGCAGGGCGCTCTGGAAACACCATATATTTT. Translated, it gives CASSAGRSGNTIYF.

This clonotype was picked up many times. The chain recombines TRBV20-1 with TRBJ2-1; D is perhaps TRBD2 (6 bases). V lost 6 bases, J lost 6 bases, and 18 bases lay in between. Germline V gene lookup returns CDR1 DFQATT and CDR2 SNEGSKA (reference sequence). This CDR3 has 14 residues. Here the CDR3 reads CSARRASAGNEQFF. The CDR3 bases are TGCAGTGCCCGGAGGGCTAGCGCGGGCAATGAGCAGTTCTTC.

The V and J genes are TRBV20-1 and TRBJ2-6, with D possibly TRBD1 on 6 matching bases. CDR3 length: 13 residues. Germline lookup yields CDR1 DFQATT and CDR2 SNEGSKA (reference sequence). V lost 3 bases and J lost 4, with 7 bases in between. The CDR3 region has the DNA TGCAGTGCTAGGGGGGCCGGGGCCAACGTCCTGACTTTC. Protein product: CSARGAGANVLTF.

This rearrangement joins TRBV5-1 to TRBJ2-1, with 7 bases fitting TRBD2. V shed 0 bases and J 8 bases; nucleotides not matched to a gene: 8. Germline CDR1 and CDR2: SGHRS and YFSETQ. The CDR3 sequence is 15 residues long. The CDR3 nucleotides are TGCGCCAGCAGCTTGGCCCGTCTTCGGGGGGATGAGCAGTTCTTC. Its protein is CASSLARLRGDEQFF.

The rearrangement joins TRBV5-1 to TRBJ1-1, with unresolved D. The germline gives CDR1 SGHRS, CDR2 YFSETQ. With 0 bases removed from V and 1 base from J, the gap between germline ends came to 7 bases. The CDR3 length is 14 residues. CDR3 sequence: CASSLAGQNTEAFF. The CDR3 DNA is TGCGCCAGCAGCTTGGCAGGTCAGAACACTGAAGCTTTCTTT.

This clonotype was seen repeatedly, ten times or more. This chain joins TRBV5-6 and TRBJ1-2; 11 positions agree with TRBD1. The germline V gene has CDR1 SGHDT and CDR2 YYEEEE. CDR3 length equals 14 residues. The ends lost 4 bases at V and 6 bases at J; junction bases unmatched: 5. The CDR3 DNA reads TGTGCCAGCAGCCGGGGACAGGGGGGTGATGGCTACACCTTC. Protein product: CASSRGQGGDGYTF.

The CDR3 spells CASSRPSMTGSPEAFF. DNA for the CDR3: TGTGCCAGCAGCCGACCGTCGATGACAGGGTCCCCTGAAGCTTTCTTT. V gene TRBV9 combines with J gene TRBJ1-1; 7 bases fit TRBD1. The CDR3 runs 16 residues. The V gene's germline CDR1 is SGDLS and CDR2 YYNGEE. The V gene end was trimmed by 4 bases and the J gene end by 6 bases; junction bases not matched to a gene: 15.

In its sample, this clonotype was seen a few times. The chain uses TRBV2 and TRBJ1-3; D gene uncertain. CDR1 is SNHLY and CDR2 is FYNNEI in the germline V gene. The CDR3 spans 14 residues. V gave up 4 bases and J gave up 12 bases, with 19 bases separating them. The CDR3 here is CASSGTNEGKNIYF. The CDR3 DNA is TGTGCCAGCAGTGGGACGAATGAAGGAAAAAACATATATTTT.

This clonotype was seen only a few times. The chain combines TRBV4-2 with TRBJ1-2, with a possible D match to TRBD1 (5 bases). The CDR3 covers 14 residues. Germline V CDR1 and CDR2: LGHNA, YNFKEQ. V was clipped by 6 bases and J by 3 bases, with 14 bases between them. The DNA for the CDR3 is TGTGCCAGCAGTCCAGCGGGGCGGTACTATGGCTACACCTTC. It translates to CASSPAGRYYGYTF.

Comment on this clonotype: This may be a read error: a much more frequent sequence differs by one nucleotide. This chain connects TRBV7-9 to TRBJ1-3; D call uncertain. The CDR3 has 19 amino acids. Germline CDR1 and CDR2: SEHNR and FQNEAQ (reference sequence). CDR3 bases: TGTGCCAGCAGCTTAACCAACTCTGAGGCGACGCATTCTGGAAAAACCATATATTTT. This encodes CASSLTNSEATHSGKTIYF. The full variable domain, rest sourced from reference TRBV7-9 and TRBJ1-3, is DTGVSQNPRHKITKRGQNVTFRCDPISEHNRLYWYRQTLGQGPEFLTYFQNEAQLEKSRLLSDRFSAERPKGSFSTLEIQRTEQGDSAMYLCASSLTNSEATHSGKTIYFGEGSWLTVV.